One sample yielded the 22 T cell receptor beta chains listed below, sequenced in a study of human T cells and chemical hapten exposure. This sample's time point: patch test 2, 6 weeks after DPC sensitization. Treatment indicated: therapeutic diphenylcyclopropenone sensitization with weekly scalp DPC. One entry per CDR3 protein, called by TCRdb with MiXCR from the RACE reads. The sample lists some 82,000 distinct CDR3 sequences, less than 8.5% occurring once. The sample consisted of whole blood, taken in connection with sensitization to the hapten diphenylcyclopropenone (DPC). The receptors originated from a young woman with alopecia areata. Some clones in this sample may be carry-over from other donors' samples.

V gene TRBV18 combines with J gene TRBJ2-5; TRBD2 matches at 15 bases. The germline V gene has CDR1 KGHSH and CDR2 LQKENI. This CDR3 is built from 18 residues. Unmatched junction bases numbered 6, after V lost 0 bases and J lost 4 bases. The CDR3 DNA sequence: TGTGCCAGCTCACCACCGGGACTAGCGGGGGGTTCCGGAGAGACCCAGTACTTC. It yields the protein CASSPPGLAGGSGETQYF.

Many counts were recorded for this clonotype. This chain joins TRBV9 and TRBJ1-1; 7 bases agree with TRBD1. J gave up 4 bases and V 0 bases, and 12 bases lay outside the gene matches. Looked up from germline, CDR1 is SGDLS and CDR2 is YYNGEE. This CDR3 is built from 17 residues. Here the CDR3 reads CASSVDRGSVMGTEAFF. The CDR3 DNA reads as TGTGCCAGCAGCGTAGACAGGGGTTCGGTCATGGGCACTGAAGCTTTCTTT.

This clonotype was seen ten or more times. V gene TRBV6-5 combines with J gene TRBJ2-5, with 7 bases lining up with TRBD2. The V gene's germline CDR1 is MNHEY and CDR2 SVGAGI. The CDR3 spans 16 residues. V was clipped by 0 bases and J by 2 bases; unmatched bases: 6. The CDR3 nucleotides read TGTGCCAGCAGTTACTCTACCGGGACTACACAAGAGACCCAGTACTTC. Translation gives CASSYSTGTTQETQYF.

The genes are TRBV6-1 and TRBJ1-4; 7 bases are shared with TRBD1. From germline, CDR1 is MNHNS and CDR2 SASEGT. The V segment lost 6 bases and the J segment 6 bases; nucleotides outside the gene matches: 19. The CDR3 extends over 18 amino acids. The CDR3: CASSYGTDNLGGDEKLFF. CDR3 nucleotide sequence: TGTGCCAGCAGCTATGGGACAGATAACTTGGGAGGCGATGAAAAACTGTTTTTT.

In its sample, this clonotype was seen many times. The chain uses TRBV15 and TRBJ2-7; 9 positions agree with TRBD1. Per the germline V gene, CDR1 is LNHNV and CDR2 is YYDKDF (reference sequence). This CDR3 comprises 15 residues. V lost 4 bases, J lost 2 bases, and 6 bases stayed unmatched. The CDR3 is CATSTPGTGPYEQYF. The DNA for the CDR3 is TGTGCCACCAGCACTCCCGGGACAGGGCCCTACGAGCAGTACTTC.

This clonotype occurred a few times. In nucleotides, the CDR3 is TGTGCCAGCAGTGTTGGGGGCGCGATGAGCACTGAAGCTTTCTTT. Translating it yields CASSVGGAMSTEAFF. V and J are TRBV2 and TRBJ1-1; maybe TRBD1 (6 bases). This CDR3 has 15 amino acids. The germline V gene has CDR1 SNHLY and CDR2 FYNNEI. V gave up 4 bases and J gave up 4 bases, with 16 bases separating them.

The chain carries TRBV5-1 and TRBJ2-1, with TRBD1 matching over 9 bases. V lost 4 bases to trimming and J lost 7 bases; unmatched junction nucleotides: 6. Germline V gene sequence: CDR1 SGHRS, CDR2 YFSETQ. The CDR3 covers 14 residues. The CDR3 DNA reads TGCGCCAGCAGCCAGGGACAGGGATGGAATGAGCAGTTCTTC. Its protein is CASSQGQGWNEQFF. Filled out from reference TRBV5-1 and TRBJ2-1, the complete variable domain reads KAGVTQTPRYLIKTRGQQVTLSCSPISGHRSVSWYQQTPGQGLQFLFEYFSETQRNKGNFPGRFSGRQFSNSRSEMNVSTLELGDSALYLCASSQGQGWNEQFFGPGTRLTVL.

This clonotype turned up a few times. The CDR3 sequence is CASSYGTPSGNTIYF. DNA of the CDR3: TGTGCCAGCAGTTACGGGACACCCTCTGGAAACACCATATATTTT. V usage is TRBV6-2 or TRBV6-3 and J usage is TRBJ1-3; D is possibly TRBD1 (6 bases). CDR1 MNHEY and CDR2 SVGEGT come from the germline V gene. V lost 2 bases and J lost 0, with 8 bases in between. The CDR3 runs to 15 residues.

The gene calls are TRBV6-1 and TRBJ2-7; D tentatively reads TRBD1 or TRBD2 (6 bases each). This CDR3 contains 17 residues. V dropped 0 bases and J dropped 7 bases, with 22 bases sitting between them. Looked up from germline, CDR1 is MNHNS and CDR2 is SASEGT. In nucleotides, the CDR3 is TGTGCCAGCAGTGAAGCCCTCCGGTCGGGGGCCTATGGGGAGCAGTACTTC. Translated, it gives CASSEALRSGAYGEQYF.

This clonotype came up a few times. The genes are TRBV10-3 and TRBJ2-7; D is undetermined. Germline loops: CDR1 ENHRY, CDR2 SYGVKD. V lost 10 bases to trimming and J lost 0 bases, with 10 bases between them. The CDR3 consists of 12 residues. CDR3 loop: CATALTSYEQYF. CDR3 sequence (DNA): TGTGCCACAGCTTTAACCTCCTACGAGCAGTACTTC.

As for this clonotype: Relative to the germline gene, one junction end is altered; a read error may explain this. The chain recombines TRBV20-1 with TRBJ2-7; D is ambiguous. Germline CDR1 and CDR2: DFQATT and SNEGSKA (reference sequence). The CDR3 spans 14 residues. The DNA for the CDR3 is TGCAGTGCGGATCAGACGACGGCTCCCTACGATCAGTACTTC. Its protein product is CSADQTTAPYDQYF.

The V gene is TRBV15, the J gene TRBJ2-5, with D unresolved. The CDR3 runs to 14 residues. Germline V gives CDR1 LNHNV, CDR2 YYDKDF (reference sequence). The V end was cut by 7 bases, the J end by 4 bases, with 16 bases between. The CDR3 sequence is CATKASNVVETQYF. The CDR3 DNA reads as TGTGCCACCAAGGCTAGTAACGTGGTAGAGACCCAGTACTTC. Looking up the rest from reference TRBV15 and TRBJ2-5 gives the full variable domain: DAMVIQNPRYQVTQFGKPVTLSCSQTLNHNVMYWYQQKSSQAPKLLFHYYDKDFNNEADTPDNFQSRRPNTSFCFLDIRSPGLGDTAMYLCATKASNVVETQYFGPGTRLLVL.

This clonotype was found many times. The chain recombines TRBV10-3 with TRBJ2-5; TRBD2 is a possible D gene (6 bases). The length of the CDR3 is 15 residues. V was cut by 5 bases and J by 1 base, with 14 bases left in between. The germline gives CDR1 ENHRY, CDR2 SYGVKD. CDR3 loop: CAISTEPGLQETQYF. CDR3 DNA: TGTGCCATCAGTACTGAACCGGGACTCCAAGAGACCCAGTACTTC.

There are a few counts of this clonotype. The chain is built from TRBV20-1 and TRBJ1-2, with 10 bases that match TRBD1. J lost 3 bases, V lost 6 bases, and 4 bases had no gene match. Germline CDR1 is DFQATT and CDR2 is SNEGSKA (reference sequence). This CDR3 has 13 residues. CDR3 DNA: TGCAGTGCCAAGGACAGGGGGTACTATGGCTACACCTTC. Translating gives CSAKDRGYYGYTF.

This clonotype was counted many times. The V call is TRBV20-1, the J call TRBJ2-1; D possibly corresponds to TRBD2 (6 bases). V gave up 2 bases and J gave up 4 bases, with 9 bases separating them. The CDR3 consists of 13 residues. Per the germline V gene, CDR1 is DFQATT and CDR2 is SNEGSKA (reference sequence). The CDR3: CSARKEGYNEQFF. The DNA for the CDR3 is TGCAGTGCTAGAAAGGAGGGGTACAATGAGCAGTTCTTC.

This clonotype appeared many times. The DNA for the CDR3 is TGTGCCAGCAGTTTAGGGATGGCAGGGAACACTGAAGCTTTCTTT. Its protein product is CASSLGMAGNTEAFF. The V call is TRBV27, the J call TRBJ1-1; no clear D. The germline V gene has CDR1 MNHEY and CDR2 SMNVEV (reference sequence). This CDR3 has 15 amino acids. Trimming shortened V by 2 bases and J by 1 base, and 11 bases separated the two germline ends.

The sample holds a few counts of this clonotype. J is TRBJ2-7 and V is TRBV5-1, with TRBD1 matching 7 bases. The V gene end was trimmed by 3 bases and the J gene end by 3 bases; junction bases not matched to a gene: 9. CDR3 size: 15 residues. Germline assignment: CDR1 SGHRS and CDR2 YFSETQ. The CDR3: CASSYSGTESYEQYF. The CDR3 DNA reads as TGCGCCAGCAGCTACTCCGGGACAGAGAGCTACGAGCAGTACTTC.

The chain has TRBV7-6 and TRBJ2-1, with D possibly being TRBD1 (5 bases). Germline V gene sequence: CDR1 SGHVS, CDR2 FNYEAQ. Between the trimmed V and J ends, which lost 1 base and 7 bases, there was a span of 20 bases. This CDR3 has 17 amino acids. DNA for the CDR3: TGTGCCAGCAGCTTAGTTTTTGCAGGGTCGGGTGTGAATGAGCAGTTCTTC. It yields the protein CASSLVFAGSGVNEQFF.

This clonotype was counted many times. The J gene is TRBJ2-4, the V gene TRBV6-2 or TRBV6-3; 9 nucleotides match TRBD2. The CDR3 has 19 amino acids. The V and J ends lost 0 bases and 0 bases, in that order; junction bases with no gene match: 9. Germline V gene lookup returns CDR1 MNHEY and CDR2 SVGEGT. The CDR3 spells CASSYSKRGAQIAKNIQYF. CDR3 nucleotide sequence: TGTGCCAGCAGTTACTCGAAGCGGGGGGCACAAATAGCCAAAAACATTCAGTACTTC.

The chain joins TRBV18 to TRBJ1-2; a weak D match, TRBD1 (5 bases). In germline, CDR1 is KGHSH, CDR2 LQKENI. V gave up 2 bases and J gave up 4 bases, with 11 bases separating them. CDR3 length equals 14 residues. CDR3 DNA: TGTGCCAGCTCACCAACCCGAGACAGCTATGGCTACACCTTC. Encoded protein: CASSPTRDSYGYTF.

This clonotype was detected many times. The chain joins TRBV20-1 to TRBJ1-1, with unresolved D. This CDR3 region has 12 residues. The ends were cut back, 3 bases at V and 2 bases at J, with 7 bases in the middle. CDR1 is DFQATT, CDR2 SNEGSKA, per germline (reference sequence). CDR3 DNA: TGCAGTGCTAGTTCAACTAACACTGAAGCTTTCTTT. It yields the protein CSASSTNTEAFF.

This clonotype was counted ten times or more. CDR3 coding DNA: TGTGCCACCAGCAGCCGGGACAGCCTCCCTATCTACACCTTC. Translated, it gives CATSSRDSLPIYTF. The chain joins TRBV15 to TRBJ1-2; the match to TRBD1 covers 7 bases. Unmatched junction bases numbered 11, after V lost 3 bases and J lost 10 bases. The CDR3 length is 14 residues. Germline CDR1 is LNHNV and CDR2 is YYDKDF (reference sequence).